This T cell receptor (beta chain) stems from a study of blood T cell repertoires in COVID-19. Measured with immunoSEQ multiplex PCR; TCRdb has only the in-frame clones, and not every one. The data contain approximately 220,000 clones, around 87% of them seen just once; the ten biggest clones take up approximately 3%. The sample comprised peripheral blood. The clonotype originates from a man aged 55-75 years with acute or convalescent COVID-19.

The CDR3 reads CASSLAPEGAHEQYF. The CDR3 DNA follows: TGTGCCAGCAGCTTAGCCCCGGAGGGGGCGCACGAGCAGTACTTC. The rearrangement uses TRBV7-6 and TRBJ2-7; D may be TRBD1 (7 bases). CDR1 and CDR2 (germline): SGHVS, FNYEAQ. The CDR3 spans 15 residues. V was shortened by 0 bases and J by 5 bases, with 14 bases between the two germline ends.